The 27 T cell receptor beta chains presented below share a single source sample, sequenced in a study of STAT5B mutations in CD4+ large granular lymphocyte leukemia. The repertoire was sequenced with immunoSEQ multiplex PCR; TCRdb's copy has only in-frame clones and lacks some. The profile covers approximately 30,000 clones, with roughly 79% appearing a single time and around 4.8% taken by the ten largest. The sequenced material came from CD4+ T cells from blood buffy coats. Source of these receptors: a human donor in good health.

This chain joins TRBV5-6 and TRBJ1-2; TRBD1 might be the D (6 bases). Trimming stripped 0 bases from V and 6 bases from J, with 12 bases between. Germline CDR1 reads SGHDT; CDR2 reads YYEEEE. The CDR3 length is 14 residues. CDR3: CASSLVNGGDGYTF. CDR3 DNA: TGTGCCAGCAGCTTGGTAAACGGGGGCGATGGCTACACCTTC.

The chain carries TRBV12-5 and TRBJ1-1; D is unclear. CDR3 length: 16 residues. Germline V CDR1 and CDR2: LGHNT, FRNRAP. Trimming removed 0 bases from V and 4 bases from J, with 15 bases in between. The CDR3 DNA reads as TGTGCTAGTGGTTTGGTAACCACGGGAGGGTCCACTGAAGCTTTCTTT. Residues: CASGLVTTGGSTEAFF.

This sequence joins TRBV2 and TRBJ2-3; D not resolved. The germline V gene has CDR1 SNHLY and CDR2 FYNNEI. CDR3 length: 15 amino acids. V lost 7 bases and J 0 bases, leaving 14 bases between the germline ends. The CDR3 reads CASKALRASTDTQYF. CDR3 nucleotides: TGTGCCAGCAAGGCGCTGAGAGCTAGCACAGATACGCAGTATTTT. Combining the CDR3 with reference TRBV2 and TRBJ2-3 gives the whole variable domain EPEVTQTPSHQVTQMGQEVILRCVPISNHLYFYWYRQILGQKVEFLVSFYNNEISEKSEIFDDQFSVERPDGSNFTLKIRSTKLEDSAMYFCASKALRASTDTQYFGPGTRLTVL.

The CDR3 DNA sequence: TGTGCCAGCAGTTTAGAGGGCCACAGACACTATGGCTACACCTTC. Translated: CASSLEGHRHYGYTF. V and J are TRBV28 and TRBJ1-2; D unclear. V dropped 2 bases and J dropped 3 bases, with 13 bases sitting between them. Germline V gene lookup returns CDR1 MDHEN and CDR2 SYDVKM. The CDR3 extends over 15 amino acids.

The gene calls are TRBV5-5 and TRBJ2-7; the D is unclear. CDR1 is SGHKS and CDR2 is YYEKEE in the germline V gene (reference sequence). This CDR3 contains 14 residues. Trimming cost V 0 bases and J 3 bases, with 10 bases left between them. CDR3 nucleotides: TGTGCCAGCAGCTTGGTCGTAGATTTCTACGAGCAGTACTTC. Protein product: CASSLVVDFYEQYF.

The chain recombines TRBV5-1 with TRBJ2-5; 14 bases are shared with TRBD2. CDR1 is SGHRS, CDR2 YFSETQ, per germline. V shed 5 bases and J 5 bases; nucleotides not matched to a gene: 20. The CDR3 is 20 amino acids. CDR3 sequence (DNA): TGCGCCAGCAGTTTTAATTCGCCGGGACTAGCGGGAGTGGAGGGGGAGACCCAGTACTTC. Its protein product is CASSFNSPGLAGVEGETQYF.

This sequence joins TRBV5-8 and TRBJ1-5; no clear D gene. V was trimmed by 0 bases and J by 12 bases, leaving 16 bases between them. The germline V gene encodes CDR1 SGHTS and CDR2 YDEGEE. CDR3 length: 14 residues. CDR3 in amino acids: CASSLDGFRKLQHF. Written as DNA, the CDR3 is TGTGCCAGCAGCTTGGACGGCTTTCGGAAGCTCCAGCATTTT.

The rearrangement joins TRBV11-2 to TRBJ2-1; a possible D gene is TRBD2 (5 bases). The CDR3 loop spans 14 amino acids. V lost 3 bases and J lost 5, with 11 bases in between. CDR1 and CDR2 (germline): SGHAT, FQNNGV. The CDR3 DNA is TGTGCCAGCAGCTTTAGGCGGGTTAACAATGAGCAGTTCTTC. Protein: CASSFRRVNNEQFF.

The V and J genes are TRBV11-2 and TRBJ2-1; D not certain. The germline gives CDR1 SGHAT, CDR2 FQNNGV. V lost 1 base, J lost 4 bases, and 11 bases lay in between. This CDR3 is built from 15 residues. CDR3 residues: CASSLGPSEYNEQFF. CDR3 DNA: TGTGCCAGCAGCTTAGGTCCGAGTGAGTACAATGAGCAGTTCTTC.

The rearrangement joins TRBV5-8 to TRBJ2-5; no firm D call. V was shortened by 0 bases and J by 2 bases, with 5 bases between the two germline ends. This CDR3 spans 13 amino acids. The germline CDR1 and CDR2 sequences are SGHTS and YDEGEE. The CDR3 region has the DNA TGTGCCAGCAGCTTGGTCGGTCAAGAGACCCAGTACTTC. The encoded protein is CASSLVGQETQYF.

The J gene is TRBJ2-3, the V gene TRBV9, with TRBD2 as a possible D gene (6 bases). Per germline, CDR1 SGDLS and CDR2 YYNGEE. There are 15 residues in the CDR3. The germline V and J ends were trimmed by 0 bases and 0 bases, with 8 bases remaining between them. The CDR3 loop reads CASSVGRASTDTQYF. CDR3 in DNA: TGTGCCAGCAGCGTAGGGAGGGCTAGCACAGATACGCAGTATTTT.

This chain links TRBV7-2 with TRBJ2-1; weak D call: TRBD2 (5 bases). With 2 bases removed from V and 1 base from J, the gap between germline ends came to 9 bases. CDR1 and CDR2 (germline): SGHTA, FQGNSA. There are 15 residues in the CDR3. The CDR3 loop reads CASSLTAASYNEQFF. The DNA of the CDR3 is TGTGCCAGCAGCTTAACAGCGGCATCCTACAATGAGCAGTTCTTC.

In its sample, this clone was seen once. The V gene is TRBV10-3, the J gene TRBJ2-3; 14 bases agree with TRBD2. This CDR3 region has 15 residues. Germline trimming cut 6 bases from V and 5 bases from J; bases unmatched to any gene: 4. Germline V lookup: CDR1 ENHRY, CDR2 SYGVKD. CDR3 sequence: CAIRSGLAGVDTQYF. The CDR3 nucleotides read TGTGCCATCAGGTCGGGACTAGCGGGAGTAGATACGCAGTATTTT.

The chain employs TRBV7-9 and TRBJ2-1; TRBD2 matches 11 bases. The CDR3 extends over 14 amino acids. Germline-derived CDR1 and CDR2 are SEHNR and FQNEAQ (reference sequence). The V segment lost 3 bases and the J segment 9 bases; nucleotides outside the gene matches: 4. This CDR3 is CASSLASGRREQFF. DNA for the CDR3: TGTGCCAGCAGCTTGGCTAGCGGGAGGCGTGAGCAGTTCTTC. Full variable domain (remainder filled in from reference TRBV7-9 and TRBJ2-1): DTGVSQNPRHKITKRGQNVTFRCDPISEHNRLYWYRQTLGQGPEFLTYFQNEAQLEKSRLLSDRFSAERPKGSFSTLEIQRTEQGDSAMYLCASSLASGRREQFFGPGTRLTVL.

The chain employs TRBV11-2 and TRBJ2-1; 10 nucleotides agree with TRBD2. From germline, CDR1 is SGHAT and CDR2 FQNNGV. The length of the CDR3 is 15 residues. V was pared by 5 bases and J by 8 bases, with 9 bases of the junction left unmatched. CDR3 loop: CASSEAGGGLYEQFF. The CDR3 region has the DNA TGTGCCAGCAGCGAAGCGGGAGGGGGGTTGTATGAGCAGTTCTTC.

The CDR3 loop reads CASSLEGSSTDTQYF. The CDR3, as DNA: TGTGCCAGCAGCTTAGAAGGATCGAGCACAGATACGCAGTATTTT. This chain uses TRBV11-1 with TRBJ2-3; D is undetermined. V lost 1 base to trimming and J lost 0 bases, with 8 bases between them. The length of the CDR3 is 15 residues. In germline, CDR1 is SGHAT, CDR2 FQDESV (reference sequence).

The V and J genes are TRBV5-4 and TRBJ1-1; 8 positions agree with TRBD1. The trim removed 4 bases at V and 1 base at J, leaving 3 bases unmatched. This CDR3 region has 14 residues. Looked up from germline, CDR1 is SGHNT and CDR2 is YYREEE (reference sequence). The CDR3 loop reads CASSPGTGNTEAFF. CDR3 sequence (DNA): TGTGCCAGCAGCCCCGGGACAGGGAACACTGAAGCTTTCTTT.

V gene TRBV6-5 combines with J gene TRBJ1-1; D call uncertain. The CDR3 consists of 16 residues. Trimming pared 0 bases from V and 0 bases from J, leaving 11 bases between. Germline V gives CDR1 MNHEY, CDR2 SVGAGI. The CDR3: CASSYSINSLNTEAFF. For the CDR3, the DNA is TGTGCCAGCAGTTACTCCATAAACAGCTTGAACACTGAAGCTTTCTTT.

The chain employs TRBV18 and TRBJ1-1; no clear D. Germline assignment: CDR1 KGHSH and CDR2 LQKENI. The CDR3 loop spans 13 amino acids. Trimming stripped 2 bases from V and 6 bases from J, with 10 bases between. This CDR3 is CASSPEEAAEAFF. In nucleotides, the CDR3 is TGTGCCAGCTCACCAGAGGAGGCCGCTGAAGCTTTCTTT.

The J gene is TRBJ2-1, the V gene TRBV28; 8 bases match TRBD2. Germline V gene lookup returns CDR1 MDHEN and CDR2 SYDVKM. V lost 4 bases, J lost 6 bases, and 5 bases stayed unmatched. CDR3 length: 14 amino acids. CDR3 nucleotide sequence: TGTGCCAGCAGTTCGTCCGGGACTAGCAATGAGCAGTTCTTC. This sequence encodes CASSSSGTSNEQFF.

The V gene is TRBV10-1, the J gene TRBJ2-2; tentatively, D is TRBD2 (6 bases). V lost 0 bases, J lost 4 bases, and 9 bases lay in between. The CDR3 consists of 15 residues. Per germline, CDR1 WNHNN and CDR2 SYGVQD (reference sequence). As DNA, the CDR3 is TGCGCCAGCAGTGAGTCGGTGGGAGGCACCGGGGAGCTGTTTTTT. Translating gives CASSESVGGTGELFF.

The rearrangement joins TRBV5-1 to TRBJ1-1; D remains ambiguous. This CDR3 region has 11 residues. The germline V gene has CDR1 SGHRS and CDR2 YFSETQ. Trimming took 3 bases from V and 2 from J, leaving 2 bases between them. The CDR3 DNA reads TGCGCCAGCAGCTCAAACACTGAAGCTTTCTTT. This translates into CASSSNTEAFF.

The CDR3 sequence: CATTPQGASYEQYF. CDR3 bases: TGTGCCACCACACCGCAGGGTGCCTCCTACGAGCAGTACTTC. The rearrangement joins TRBV2 to TRBJ2-7; tentative D call: TRBD1 (5 bases). The CDR3 runs 14 residues. Germline V gene sequence: CDR1 SNHLY, CDR2 FYNNEI. The V end lost 10 bases, the J end lost 0 bases, and 16 bases lay between the germline ends.

The V and J genes are TRBV28 and TRBJ2-7, with D possibly being TRBD1 (6 bases). The CDR3 runs to 15 residues. The V end lost 3 bases, the J end lost 1 base, and 13 bases lay between the germline ends. Germline V gives CDR1 MDHEN, CDR2 SYDVKM. Here the CDR3 reads CASSLYRVGSYEQYF. The CDR3 DNA reads as TGTGCCAGCAGTTTGTACAGGGTGGGGTCCTACGAGCAGTACTTC. Full variable domain (outside the CDR3, taken from reference TRBV28 and TRBJ2-7): DVKVTQSSRYLVKRTGEKVFLECVQDMDHENMFWYRQDPGLGLRLIYFSYDVKMKEKGDIPEGYSVSREKKERFSLILESASTNQTSMYLCASSLYRVGSYEQYFGPGTRLTVT.

CDR3 region: CASGASYEQYF. For the CDR3, the DNA is TGTGCCAGCGGGGCCTCCTACGAGCAGTACTTC. The chain joins TRBV2 to TRBJ2-7, with D tentatively TRBD1 (5 bases). Germline CDR1 reads SNHLY; CDR2 reads FYNNEI. The CDR3 has 11 residues. Trimming shortened V by 8 bases and J by 0 bases, and 5 bases separated the two germline ends.

This chain uses TRBV7-2 with TRBJ1-2; 8 nucleotides align to TRBD1. J gave up 4 bases and V 2 bases, and 3 bases lay outside the gene matches. The CDR3 is 14 residues long. Germline assignment: CDR1 SGHTA and CDR2 FQGNSA. The chain's CDR3 is CASSLPGQAYGYTF. As DNA, the CDR3 is TGTGCCAGCAGCTTACCGGGACAGGCCTATGGCTACACCTTC. Full variable domain (outside the CDR3, taken from reference TRBV7-2 and TRBJ1-2): GAGVSQSPSNKVTEKGKDVELRCDPISGHTALYWYRQSLGQGLEFLIYFQGNSAPDKSGLPSDRFSAERTGGSVSTLTIQRTQQEDSAVYLCASSLPGQAYGYTFGSGTRLTVV.

The chain combines TRBV11-3 with TRBJ2-3, with TRBD1 matching over 9 bases. The CDR3 spans 17 residues. Germline V CDR1 and CDR2: SGHNT, YENEEA. With V trimmed by 0 bases and J by 6 bases, 10 bases remained unmatched. For the CDR3, the DNA is TGTGCCAGCAGCTTAGATAGTGGACAGGGGTCCGCCGATACGCAGTATTTT. This codes for CASSLDSGQGSADTQYF.